These 30 T cell receptor beta chains originate from one sample sequenced in a study of T cell repertoires in cytomegalovirus infection. MiXCR, run by TCRdb on the reads, gives a single entry per CDR3 protein. The top ten hold 7.5% to 9% of the sample, which has a few hundred thousand distinct CDR3 sequences, around 18% seen once. The sequenced sample was PBMCs. The receptor source for this set is a human donor in good health (CMV status not recorded). Some clones in this sample may be carry-over from other donors' samples.

The chain combines TRBV4-3 with TRBJ1-1, with D maybe TRBD1 (5 bases). This CDR3 is 14 amino acids long. CDR1 and CDR2 (germline): LGHNA, YSLEER. The V end was cut by 0 bases, the J end by 6 bases, with 11 bases between. The CDR3 loop reads CASSQDLGVPEAFF. In DNA form, the CDR3 reads TGCGCCAGCAGCCAAGATCTGGGGGTTCCTGAAGCTTTCTTT.

This clonotype was detected only a few times. The chain combines TRBV5-1 with TRBJ1-6, with 10 bases aligning to TRBD1. Germline V gene lookup returns CDR1 SGHRS and CDR2 YFSETQ. The CDR3 runs 15 residues. The junction had 3 bases not matched to a gene; V was cut back by 3 bases and J by 6 bases. CDR3 residues: CASSSGQGVNSPLHF. The CDR3 bases are TGCGCCAGCAGCTCCGGACAGGGGGTTAATTCACCCCTCCACTTT.

This clonotype appeared many times. The gene calls are TRBV7-2 and TRBJ2-3, with D uncertain. The CDR3 is 13 residues long. The V gene lost 0 bases and the J gene lost 2 bases, with 3 bases spanning the gap. CDR1 is SGHTA, CDR2 FQGNSA, per germline. CDR3 sequence reads: CASSLAYTDTQYF. CDR3 DNA sequence: TGTGCCAGCAGCTTAGCGTACACAGATACGCAGTATTTT.

The genes are TRBV7-2 and TRBJ2-5; D assignment may be TRBD1 or TRBD2 (5 bases each). The CDR3 covers 14 residues. Trimming removed 5 bases at V and 5 bases at J, with 15 bases between. CDR1 SGHTA and CDR2 FQGNSA come from the germline V gene. The DNA for the CDR3 is TGTGCCAGCAGCCCTGTCCGGGGCCTTGAGACCCAGTACTTC. Its protein is CASSPVRGLETQYF.

The chain has TRBV27 and TRBJ1-5, with D possibly TRBD1 on 6 matching bases. The V and J ends lost 2 bases and 6 bases respectively, with 11 bases between them. Germline CDR1 MNHEY, CDR2 SMNVEV (reference sequence). The CDR3 totals 14 residues. The DNA for the CDR3 is TGTGCCAGCAGTTTAAGGAGCAGGGGTCAGCCCCAGCATTTT. It translates to CASSLRSRGQPQHF.

This clonotype was found many times. V and J are TRBV4-1 and TRBJ1-4; D is unclear. CDR1 MGHRA and CDR2 YSYEKL come from the germline V gene. The CDR3 spans 17 residues. Trimming pared 4 bases from V and 3 bases from J, leaving 18 bases between. This chain's CDR3 is CASSPTPPVTANEKLFF. The CDR3 DNA reads TGCGCCAGCAGCCCTACACCCCCCGTCACAGCTAATGAAAAACTGTTTTTT.

The sample holds a few counts of this clonotype. The chain has TRBV7-2 and TRBJ2-7; TRBD2 agrees at 13 bases. V was pared by 10 bases and J by 3 bases, with 9 bases of the junction left unmatched. Per the germline V gene, CDR1 is SGHTA and CDR2 is FQGNSA. The CDR3 loop spans 15 amino acids. The CDR3 here is CATGLAGAPSYEQYF. CDR3 in DNA: TGTGCCACCGGACTAGCGGGGGCCCCCAGCTACGAGCAGTACTTC.

This clonotype was counted at least ten times. The J gene is TRBJ2-3, the V gene TRBV7-8; 8 bases agree with TRBD1. Looked up from germline, CDR1 is SGHVS and CDR2 is FQNEAQ. The CDR3 length is 16 residues. V was pared by 2 bases and J by 4 bases, with 8 bases of the junction left unmatched. The CDR3 DNA sequence: TGTGCCAGCAGCTTATCCGGACAGGGTACCCCAGATACGCAGTATTTT. As protein: CASSLSGQGTPDTQYF.

The chain couples TRBV28 to TRBJ1-5; D ambiguous. Germline CDR1 MDHEN, CDR2 SYDVKM. The CDR3 totals 12 residues. V lost 3 bases and J lost 10, with 10 bases in between. CDR3 sequence (DNA): TGTGCCAGCAGTTTGACGTGGGATCCCCAGCATTTT. Translating it yields CASSLTWDPQHF.

In its sample, this clonotype was seen many times. The chain has TRBV6-2 or TRBV6-3 and TRBJ2-1, with TRBD2 matching 14 bases. The CDR3 totals 18 residues. V lost 7 bases and J lost 0; bases outside the gene matches: 8. The germline V gene encodes CDR1 MNHEY and CDR2 SVGEGT. The CDR3 is CASKGLAGVQSSYNEQFF. CDR3 sequence (DNA): TGTGCCAGCAAGGGACTAGCGGGAGTTCAGAGCTCCTACAATGAGCAGTTCTTC.

This clonotype was picked up many times. The J gene is TRBJ1-4, the V gene TRBV7-2; TRBD1 agrees at 8 bases. Losses at the gene ends were 3 bases for V and 4 bases for J; bases not matched to a gene: 4. Germline V gene sequence: CDR1 SGHTA, CDR2 FQGNSA. The length of the CDR3 is 15 residues. The CDR3 reads CASSFGQGRNEKLFF. The CDR3, as DNA: TGTGCCAGCAGCTTCGGACAGGGCCGTAATGAAAAACTGTTTTTT.

This clonotype was counted a few times. The J gene is TRBJ2-6, the V gene TRBV11-2; D is uncertain. Germline CDR1 reads SGHAT; CDR2 reads FQNNGV. The V gene lost 3 bases and the J gene lost 1 base, with 7 bases spanning the gap. There are 15 residues in the CDR3. CDR3 coding DNA: TGTGCCAGCAGCTTTCCCTTGTCTGGGGCCAACGTCCTGACTTTC. Residues: CASSFPLSGANVLTF.

This clonotype has more than one count but fewer than ten. The V call is TRBV20-1, the J call TRBJ2-7; 10 bases map to TRBD2. The V segment lost 5 bases and the J segment 3 bases; nucleotides outside the gene matches: 7. CDR1 DFQATT and CDR2 SNEGSKA come from the germline V gene (reference sequence). This CDR3 contains 14 residues. The CDR3 sequence: CSAQIAGGLYEQYF. The CDR3 DNA sequence: TGCAGTGCTCAAATAGCGGGGGGCCTCTACGAGCAGTACTTC.

This clonotype came up many times. This chain links TRBV7-2 with TRBJ2-3; 10 bases match TRBD2. With 6 bases clipped from V and 2 bases from J, the junction kept 5 bases outside the gene matches. The germline V gene has CDR1 SGHTA and CDR2 FQGNSA. CDR3 length: 15 residues. CDR3 coding DNA: TGTGCCAGCAGTCTGACTAGCGGGTACACAGATACGCAGTATTTT. Encoded protein: CASSLTSGYTDTQYF.

The chain combines TRBV11-2 with TRBJ1-1; no clear D gene. This CDR3 spans 12 amino acids. V lost 5 bases, J lost 4 bases, and 8 bases lay in between. Germline-derived CDR1 and CDR2 are SGHAT and FQNNGV. The CDR3 region is CASSQEVTEAFF. In DNA, the CDR3 is TGTGCCAGCAGCCAAGAGGTCACTGAAGCTTTCTTT.

This clonotype was counted at least ten times. The V gene is TRBV19, the J gene TRBJ2-3; D is perhaps TRBD2 (5 bases). The CDR3 is 13 amino acids. Germline CDR1 reads LNHDA; CDR2 reads SQIVND (reference sequence). V lost 6 bases and J 0 bases, leaving 7 bases between the germline ends. CDR3 bases: TGTGCCAGTAGGCCGGGAAGCACAGATACGCAGTATTTT. This codes for CASRPGSTDTQYF.

The V gene is TRBV19, the J gene TRBJ2-7; D may be TRBD2 (6 bases). This CDR3 comprises 14 residues. Germline values: CDR1 LNHDA, CDR2 SQIVND (reference sequence). V was clipped by 3 bases and J by 2 bases, with 11 bases between them. The CDR3 DNA reads TGTGCCAGTAGTATCGGTAGCGGTACCTACGAGCAGTACTTC. Translation gives CASSIGSGTYEQYF.

Comment on this clonotype: A read error is possible here, since a much larger clone lies one base away. The J gene is TRBJ2-2, the V gene TRBV5-6; tentatively, D is TRBD1 (6 bases). Germline CDR1 and CDR2: SGHDT and YYEEEE. The CDR3 extends over 16 amino acids. The germline V and J ends were trimmed by 4 bases and 9 bases, with 22 bases remaining between them. The DNA of the CDR3 is TGTGCCAGCAGCACCACTCACAGGGAGAAAACCAGGGAGCTGTTTTTT. Translation: CASSTTHREKTRELFF.

The table lists this clonotype with many counts. V gene TRBV7-2 combines with J gene TRBJ2-4; a possible D gene is TRBD2 (5 bases). V was shortened by 4 bases and J by 3 bases, with 7 bases between the two germline ends. The CDR3 is 13 amino acids. Germline lookup yields CDR1 SGHTA and CDR2 FQGNSA. The chain's CDR3 is CASSYAGKNIQYF. The DNA for the CDR3 is TGTGCCAGCAGCTACGCGGGCAAAAACATTCAGTACTTC.

This clonotype has at least ten counts. The V call is TRBV7-2, the J call TRBJ2-7, with TRBD2 matching 9 bases. Trimming at V came to 0 bases and at J to 9 bases, leaving 12 bases not matched to a gene. The germline gives CDR1 SGHTA, CDR2 FQGNSA. The CDR3 spans 16 residues. CDR3 bases: TGTGCCAGCAGCTTAGCGGGCGGGAGGGACCCCCGGGGGCAGTACTTC. This translates into CASSLAGGRDPRGQYF.

At least ten counts were recorded for this clonotype. V is TRBV12-3 or TRBV12-4 and J is TRBJ2-6; D remains unclear. The V and J ends lost 5 bases and 0 bases respectively, with 5 bases between them. The CDR3 runs to 14 residues. Written as DNA, the CDR3 is TGTGCCAGCAGTCCCCACTCTGGGGCCAACGTCCTGACTTTC. It specifies CASSPHSGANVLTF.

The V and J genes are TRBV12-3 or TRBV12-4 and TRBJ2-4, with 7 positions matching TRBD1. The CDR3 is made up of 13 amino acids. V trimming: 3 bases; J trimming: 7 bases; junction bases outside the gene matches: 3. DNA for the CDR3: TGTGCCAGCAGTTTGGGACAGATGAACATTCAGTACTTC. Protein product: CASSLGQMNIQYF.

This clonotype was counted many times. This sequence joins TRBV6-1 and TRBJ1-2; no clear D. With 5 bases removed from V and 5 bases from J, the gap between germline ends came to 15 bases. Germline values: CDR1 MNHNS, CDR2 SASEGT. There are 14 residues in the CDR3. In nucleotides, the CDR3 is TGTGCCAGCAGTTATGACACAAACCAATATGGCTACACCTTC. Amino acids: CASSYDTNQYGYTF.

The gene calls are TRBV5-5 and TRBJ2-2, with D unresolved. This CDR3 comprises 12 residues. V was pared by 1 base and J by 6 bases, with 4 bases between. The germline V gene encodes CDR1 SGHKS and CDR2 YYEKEE (reference sequence). The CDR3 bases are TGTGCCAGCAGCTTGTACGCCGGGGAGCTGTTTTTT. It specifies CASSLYAGELFF.

This clonotype was seen only a few times. The chain combines TRBV12-3 or TRBV12-4 with TRBJ1-4, with a weak D call TRBD1 (5 bases). The CDR3 is 16 residues long. V dropped 6 bases and J dropped 5 bases, with 19 bases sitting between them. CDR3: CASSTLRAGTNEKLFF. Here the CDR3 DNA reads TGTGCCAGCAGCACCCTCCGGGCAGGGACGAATGAAAAACTGTTTTTT.

Only a few counts were recorded for this clonotype. This chain joins TRBV10-3 and TRBJ2-7; no clear D gene. This CDR3 has 14 amino acids. V lost 11 bases and J lost 4, with 21 bases in between. CDR1 ENHRY and CDR2 SYGVKD come from the germline V gene. The CDR3 DNA follows: TGTGCCGCCCGTTCACCTGTTACCGGGTACGAGCAGTACTTC. Translated, it gives CAARSPVTGYEQYF.

The rearrangement uses TRBV27 and TRBJ2-5, with D unresolved. Germline V gene data show CDR1 as MNHEY and CDR2 as SMNVEV (reference sequence). Trimming pared 0 bases from V and 5 bases from J, leaving 10 bases between. The CDR3 runs 14 residues. The CDR3 DNA sequence: TGTGCCAGCAGTTTATCTCCCATCTCCGAGACCCAGTACTTC. Translation: CASSLSPISETQYF.

This clonotype was counted many times. The chain has TRBV12-3 or TRBV12-4 and TRBJ1-2, with D hard to call. V gave up 5 bases and J gave up 4 bases, with 8 bases separating them. The CDR3 consists of 12 residues. The CDR3 nucleotides are TGTGCCAGCAGTGGGGAATTCTATGGCTACACCTTC. This translates into CASSGEFYGYTF.

This clonotype was counted only a few times. The chain is built from TRBV28 and TRBJ1-4; D is perhaps TRBD1 (6 bases). CDR3 length: 13 amino acids. Deletions cut 9 bases from V and 8 bases from J, with 16 bases between. CDR1 is MDHEN, CDR2 SYDVKM, per germline. In DNA form, the CDR3 reads TGTGCCAGTCATGATAGGGACAAAGAAAAACTGTTTTTT. Its protein product is CASHDRDKEKLFF.

This clonotype was seen more than once but under ten times. This chain uses TRBV12-3 or TRBV12-4 with TRBJ2-7, with 9 bases fitting TRBD1. This CDR3 has 14 residues. V shed 5 bases, J shed 3 bases, and the junction held 5 bases outside the gene matches. CDR3 in DNA: TGTGCCAGCAGTAGACAGGGGGGCTACTACGAGCAGTACTTC. This codes for CASSRQGGYYEQYF.